The rows below give T cell receptor beta chains drawn from one sample of a study of beta chain features in type 1 diabetes. The method was immunoSEQ multiplex PCR; TCRdb's version includes in-frame clones alone and lacks a portion of them. The sample carries 400,000 or so clones, roughly 12% recorded once. Sequenced input: naive CD4+ T cells from blood. The receptors derive from a woman under 30 with type 1 diabetes. CDR3s include the opening cysteine and the closing phenylalanine or tryptophan. The order of the fields is V gene, clone size, D gene, J gene, CDR3 protein, CDR3 DNA. The D gene is left open where the match is weak. Only some rows state a clone size, as once, few, many or a class for expanded clones.

V gene: TRBV29-1
clone size: -
D gene: -
J gene: TRBJ2-1
CDR3 protein: CSVEEAAVEQFF
CDR3 DNA: TGCAGCGTTGAAGAGGCCGCCGTTGAGCAGTTCTTC

V gene: TRBV18
clone size: -
D gene: -
J gene: TRBJ1-5
CDR3 protein: CASSPGVSQPQHF
CDR3 DNA: TGTGCCAGCTCACCCGGGGTATCGCAGCCCCAGCATTTT

V gene: TRBV6-6
clone size: -
D gene: -
J gene: TRBJ2-5
CDR3 protein: CASSWGSVGETQYF
CDR3 DNA: TGTGCCAGCAGTTGGGGTAGCGTTGGAGAGACCCAGTACTTC

V gene: TRBV12-5
clone size: few
D gene: TRBD2
J gene: TRBJ2-1
CDR3 protein: CASGLELTSDEQFF
CDR3 DNA: TGTGCTAGTGGTTTGGAATTAACTAGCGACGAGCAGTTCTTC

V gene: TRBV10-3
clone size: -
D gene: -
J gene: TRBJ2-1
CDR3 protein: CAISEPLRRAEQFF
CDR3 DNA: TGTGCCATCAGTGAGCCCCTCCGGCGGGCTGAGCAGTTCTTC

V gene: TRBV28
clone size: once
D gene: -
J gene: TRBJ1-5
CDR3 protein: CASFSPGDQPQHF
CDR3 DNA: TGTGCCAGCTTTTCCCCGGGGGATCAGCCCCAGCATTTT

V gene: TRBV7-9
clone size: -
D gene: -
J gene: TRBJ2-1
CDR3 protein: CASSFGGFYNEQFF
CDR3 DNA: TGTGCCAGCAGCTTTGGCGGGTTCTACAATGAGCAGTTCTTC

V gene: TRBV9
clone size: -
D gene: -
J gene: TRBJ2-5
CDR3 protein: CASSLQGETQYF
CDR3 DNA: TGTGCCAGCAGCCTCCAGGGGGAGACCCAGTACTTC

V gene: TRBV6-5
clone size: -
D gene: TRBD1
J gene: TRBJ1-5
CDR3 protein: CASRTGGKGQPQHF
CDR3 DNA: TGTGCCAGCAGGACAGGGGGTAAGGGCCAGCCCCAGCATTTT

V gene: TRBV25-1
clone size: -
D gene: TRBD2
J gene: TRBJ2-3
CDR3 protein: CASQLAGAVDTQYF
CDR3 DNA: TGTGCCAGTCAGCTAGCGGGGGCCGTAGATACGCAGTATTTT

V gene: TRBV19
clone size: once
D gene: TRBD1
J gene: TRBJ2-1
CDR3 protein: CASREGTGGYNEQFF
CDR3 DNA: TGTGCCAGTAGGGAAGGGACAGGGGGTTACAATGAGCAGTTCTTC

V gene: TRBV18
clone size: few
D gene: TRBD2
J gene: TRBJ2-7
CDR3 protein: CASRPGLAGVASYEQYF
CDR3 DNA: TGTGCCAGCCGTCCGGGGCTAGCGGGAGTGGCCTCCTACGAGCAGTACTTC

V gene: TRBV14
clone size: -
D gene: TRBD1
J gene: TRBJ2-1
CDR3 protein: CASSQVVWTGMDNEQFF
CDR3 DNA: TGTGCCAGCAGCCAAGTTGTTTGGACAGGGATGGACAATGAGCAGTTCTTC

V gene: TRBV5-6
clone size: few
D gene: -
J gene: TRBJ2-1
CDR3 protein: CASSLAAGRNNEQFF
CDR3 DNA: TGTGCCAGCAGCTTGGCGGCGGGACGGAACAATGAGCAGTTCTTC

V gene: TRBV7-2
clone size: -
D gene: TRBD2
J gene: TRBJ2-1
CDR3 protein: CASSWGLAGAGEQFF
CDR3 DNA: TGTGCCAGCAGCTGGGGACTAGCGGGAGCGGGTGAGCAGTTCTTC

V gene: TRBV5-4
clone size: -
D gene: -
J gene: TRBJ2-5
CDR3 protein: CASSPQAAGQETQYF
CDR3 DNA: TGTGCCAGCAGCCCCCAAGCGGCAGGACAAGAGACCCAGTACTTC

V gene: TRBV7-9
clone size: -
D gene: -
J gene: TRBJ1-1
CDR3 protein: CASSLGGHPLEAFF
CDR3 DNA: TGTGCCAGCAGCTTAGGAGGACACCCCCTTGAAGCTTTCTTT

V gene: TRBV2
clone size: -
D gene: -
J gene: TRBJ1-2
CDR3 protein: CASSAKLIYGYTF
CDR3 DNA: TGTGCCAGCAGTGCGAAGCTCATATATGGCTACACCTTC

V gene: TRBV6-5
clone size: -
D gene: -
J gene: TRBJ1-2
CDR3 protein: CASTSHRSYGYTF
CDR3 DNA: TGTGCCAGCACCTCACATCGATCCTATGGCTACACCTTC

V gene: TRBV6-5
clone size: few
D gene: -
J gene: TRBJ1-5
CDR3 protein: CASSLTGNQPQHF
CDR3 DNA: TGTGCCAGCAGTTTGACTGGCAATCAGCCCCAGCATTTT

V gene: TRBV4-1
clone size: few
D gene: TRBD1
J gene: TRBJ2-2
CDR3 protein: CASSQDSRTGITGELFF
CDR3 DNA: TGCGCCAGCAGCCAAGATAGCAGGACAGGGATCACCGGGGAGCTGTTTTTT

V gene: TRBV6-5
clone size: few
D gene: TRBD1
J gene: TRBJ1-2
CDR3 protein: CASSAGQANYGYTF
CDR3 DNA: TGTGCCAGCAGTGCGGGACAGGCAAACTATGGCTACACCTTC

V gene: TRBV4-1
clone size: -
D gene: -
J gene: TRBJ2-3
CDR3 protein: CASSLVGLRDTQYF
CDR3 DNA: TGCGCCAGCAGCCTCGTGGGCCTGCGAGATACGCAGTATTTT

V gene: TRBV28
clone size: few
D gene: -
J gene: TRBJ2-5
CDR3 protein: CASMGSGETQYF
CDR3 DNA: TGTGCCAGCATGGGATCAGGGGAGACCCAGTACTTC

V gene: TRBV7-9
clone size: -
D gene: TRBD2
J gene: TRBJ2-7
CDR3 protein: CASSLVLAGTSYEQYF
CDR3 DNA: TGTGCCAGCAGCTTAGTGCTAGCGGGAACTTCCTACGAGCAGTACTTC

V gene: TRBV4-3
clone size: few
D gene: -
J gene: TRBJ1-6
CDR3 protein: CASSQDQGGYSPLHF
CDR3 DNA: TGCGCCAGCAGCCAAGATCAGGGAGGTTATTCACCCCTCCACTTT

V gene: TRBV2
clone size: -
D gene: -
J gene: TRBJ2-1
CDR3 protein: CASNQDSHEQFF
CDR3 DNA: TGTGCCAGCAACCAGGACAGCCATGAGCAGTTCTTC

V gene: TRBV21-1
clone size: once
D gene: -
J gene: TRBJ1-5
CDR3 protein: CASSSGQGVGPQHF
CDR3 DNA: TGTGCCAGCAGCAGCGGGCAGGGGGTCGGTCCCCAGCATTTT

V gene: TRBV7-2
clone size: few
D gene: -
J gene: TRBJ1-1
CDR3 protein: CASSLRREEAFF
CDR3 DNA: TGTGCCAGCAGCTTAAGACGGGAAGAAGCTTTCTTT

V gene: TRBV7-2
clone size: -
D gene: TRBD2
J gene: TRBJ2-7
CDR3 protein: CASSFGGSLNEQYF
CDR3 DNA: TGTGCCAGCAGCTTTGGCGGGAGTCTAAACGAGCAGTACTTC

V gene: TRBV11-2
clone size: -
D gene: -
J gene: TRBJ1-6
CDR3 protein: CASSDSDRHNSPLHF
CDR3 DNA: TGTGCCAGCAGTGATTCGGACAGACATAATTCACCCCTCCACTTT

V gene: TRBV5-1
clone size: -
D gene: TRBD1
J gene: TRBJ2-1
CDR3 protein: CASSLGQGNEQFF
CDR3 DNA: TGCGCCAGCAGCTTGGGACAGGGCAATGAGCAGTTCTTC

V gene: TRBV7-6
clone size: few
D gene: -
J gene: TRBJ1-4
CDR3 protein: CASSPVRGNEKLFF
CDR3 DNA: TGTGCCAGCAGCCCGGTCAGGGGAAATGAAAAACTGTTTTTT

V gene: TRBV7-2
clone size: -
D gene: -
J gene: TRBJ2-1
CDR3 protein: CASSLEGFVEQFF
CDR3 DNA: TGTGCCAGCAGCTTAGAGGGGTTTGTAGAGCAGTTCTTC

V gene: TRBV18
clone size: few
D gene: TRBD1
J gene: TRBJ2-7
CDR3 protein: CASSQTGETVYEQYF
CDR3 DNA: TGTGCCAGCTCCCAAACAGGGGAAACCGTATACGAGCAGTACTTC

V gene: TRBV15
clone size: few
D gene: -
J gene: TRBJ2-5
CDR3 protein: CATSRAGGQIIPETQYF
CDR3 DNA: TGTGCCACCAGCAGGGCCGGGGGACAGATAATACCAGAGACCCAGTACTTC

V gene: TRBV11-2
clone size: few
D gene: -
J gene: TRBJ2-1
CDR3 protein: CASSLRLGAFF
CDR3 DNA: TGTGCCAGCAGCTTAAGGTTGGGGGCCTTCTTC

V gene: TRBV14
clone size: -
D gene: TRBD2
J gene: TRBJ2-1
CDR3 protein: CASSQKGLALSNEQFF
CDR3 DNA: TGTGCCAGCAGCCAAAAGGGACTAGCGCTTTCAAATGAGCAGTTCTTC

V gene: TRBV11-3
clone size: few
D gene: TRBD1
J gene: TRBJ2-2
CDR3 protein: CATTHGTGTGELFF
CDR3 DNA: TGTGCCACCACCCATGGGACAGGGACCGGGGAGCTGTTTTTT

V gene: TRBV19
clone size: few
D gene: -
J gene: TRBJ1-2
CDR3 protein: CASSILQGANYGYTF
CDR3 DNA: TGTGCCAGTAGTATACTGCAGGGCGCCAACTATGGCTACACCTTC

V gene: TRBV7-2
clone size: -
D gene: -
J gene: TRBJ2-3
CDR3 protein: CASSPISYGDTQYF
CDR3 DNA: TGTGCCAGCAGCCCTATCTCCTACGGGGATACGCAGTATTTT

V gene: TRBV7-9
clone size: few
D gene: -
J gene: TRBJ2-7
CDR3 protein: CASSLMQGSYEQYF
CDR3 DNA: TGTGCCAGCAGCTTAATGCAGGGGTCCTACGAGCAGTACTTC

V gene: TRBV5-5
clone size: -
D gene: -
J gene: TRBJ2-7
CDR3 protein: CASSLLGKLSYEQYF
CDR3 DNA: TGTGCCAGCAGCTTGCTCGGGAAACTCTCCTACGAGCAGTACTTC

V gene: TRBV13
clone size: few
D gene: -
J gene: TRBJ2-3
CDR3 protein: CASSLKRSGVADTQYF
CDR3 DNA: TGTGCCAGCAGCTTAAAGCGGTCGGGGGTAGCAGATACGCAGTATTTT

V gene: TRBV7-9
clone size: -
D gene: TRBD1
J gene: TRBJ1-4
CDR3 protein: CASSLGQGANEKLFF
CDR3 DNA: TGTGCCAGCAGTCTAGGACAGGGAGCTAATGAAAAACTGTTTTTT